This T cell receptor (beta chain) was retrieved from a study of T-cell reconstitution after alpha-beta-depleted transplantation in children. Notes on the study in general: There were reportedly several hundred expanded graft clones from which alpha-beta T cells came about two months after transplant. One year post-transplant, T-cell counts and diversity were largely derived from T cells produced anew.

This clonotype was seen a handful of times. Its antigen remains unknown. V dropped 5 bases and J dropped 3; count of bases not matched to a gene: 6. The CDR3 is 14 residues long. In germline, CDR1 is SGHTA, CDR2 FQGTGA. A TCRbeta library incorporating unique molecular identifiers was prepared. A single record per CDR3 protein comes from TCRdb applying MiXCR to the PCR reads. This table holds 100,000 or so distinct CDR3 sequences, approximately 5.4% found once. The gene calls are TRBV7-3 and TRBJ2-7; 8 bases match TRBD2. This sequence originates from a female patient aged 2-9 years who had a stem cell transplant for Fanconi anemia, so the T cells may come from the graft donor. This specimen consisted of PBMCs, mostly from graft donor cells, obtained 60 days after TCRalphabeta/CD19-depleted stem cell transplant. The CDR3 coding sequence is TGTGCCAGCAGCGTAGGAGCGGGAGACTACGAGCAGTACTTC. This gives the protein CASSVGAGDYEQYF. The variable domain in full, completed from reference TRBV7-3 and TRBJ2-7, reads GAGVSQTPSNKVTEKGKYVELRCDPISGHTALYWYRQSLGQGPEFLIYFQGTGAADDSGLPNDRFFAVRPEGSVSTLKIQRTERGDSAVYLCASSVGAGDYEQYFGPGTRLTVT.